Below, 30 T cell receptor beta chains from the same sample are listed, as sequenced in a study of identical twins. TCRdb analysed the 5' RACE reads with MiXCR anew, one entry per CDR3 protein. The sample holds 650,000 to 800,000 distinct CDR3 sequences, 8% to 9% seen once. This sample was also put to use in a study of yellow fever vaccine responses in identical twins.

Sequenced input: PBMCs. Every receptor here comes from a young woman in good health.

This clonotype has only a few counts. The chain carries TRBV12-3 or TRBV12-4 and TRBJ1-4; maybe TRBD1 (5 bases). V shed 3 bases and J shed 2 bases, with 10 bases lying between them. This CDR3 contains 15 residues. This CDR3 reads CASSFPGRTNEKLFF. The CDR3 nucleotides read TGTGCCAGCAGTTTCCCGGGACGGACTAATGAAAAACTGTTTTTT.

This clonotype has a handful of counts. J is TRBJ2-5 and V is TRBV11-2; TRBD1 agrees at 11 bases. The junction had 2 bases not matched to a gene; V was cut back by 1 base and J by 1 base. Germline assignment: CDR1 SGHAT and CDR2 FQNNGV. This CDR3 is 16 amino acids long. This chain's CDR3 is CASSLGGTGGQETQYF. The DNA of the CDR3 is TGTGCCAGCAGCTTAGGGGGGACAGGGGGCCAAGAGACCCAGTACTTC.

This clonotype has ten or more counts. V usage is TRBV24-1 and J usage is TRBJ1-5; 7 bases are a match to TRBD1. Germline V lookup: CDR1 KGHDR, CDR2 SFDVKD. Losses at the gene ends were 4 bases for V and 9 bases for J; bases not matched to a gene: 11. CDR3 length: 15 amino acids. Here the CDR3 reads CATSDSRGPLRPQHF. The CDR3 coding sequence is TGTGCCACCAGTGACAGTAGGGGGCCATTACGGCCCCAGCATTTT.

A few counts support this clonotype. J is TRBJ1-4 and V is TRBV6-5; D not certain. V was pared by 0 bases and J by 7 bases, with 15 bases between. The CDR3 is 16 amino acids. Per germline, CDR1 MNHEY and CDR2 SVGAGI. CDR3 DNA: TGTGCCAGCAGTTACTCACTGACGACCGAAGGTGAAAAACTGTTTTTT. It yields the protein CASSYSLTTEGEKLFF.

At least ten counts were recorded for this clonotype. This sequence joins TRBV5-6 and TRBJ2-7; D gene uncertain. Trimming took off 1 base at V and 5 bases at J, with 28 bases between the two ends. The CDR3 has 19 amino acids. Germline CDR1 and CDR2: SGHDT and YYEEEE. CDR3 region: CASSLPQGLPSLVPDEQYF. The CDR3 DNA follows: TGTGCCAGCAGCTTGCCCCAAGGGCTTCCGTCGCTAGTCCCGGACGAGCAGTACTTC.

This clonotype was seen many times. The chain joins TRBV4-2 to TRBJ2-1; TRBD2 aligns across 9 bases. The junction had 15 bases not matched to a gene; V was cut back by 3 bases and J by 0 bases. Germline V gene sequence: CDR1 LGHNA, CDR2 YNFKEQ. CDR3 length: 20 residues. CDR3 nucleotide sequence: TGTGCCAGCAGCCATACAGGTACTAGCGGGCCGGGAAGCTCCTACAATGAGCAGTTCTTC. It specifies CASSHTGTSGPGSSYNEQFF.

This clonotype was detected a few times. The CDR3 reads CASFRESGETQYF. The CDR3 nucleotides read TGTGCCAGCTTCCGGGAGAGCGGAGAGACCCAGTACTTC. The rearrangement uses TRBV6-6 and TRBJ2-5; the D gene is possibly TRBD2 (6 bases). This CDR3 is built from 13 residues. CDR1 is MNHNY, CDR2 SVGAGI, per germline (reference sequence). The V end lost 8 bases, the J end lost 4 bases, and 14 bases lay between the germline ends.

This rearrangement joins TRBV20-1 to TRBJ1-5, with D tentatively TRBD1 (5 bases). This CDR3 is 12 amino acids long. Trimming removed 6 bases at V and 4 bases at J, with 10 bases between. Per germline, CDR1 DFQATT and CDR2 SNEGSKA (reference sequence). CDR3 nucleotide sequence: TGCAGTGCCAGCGGGGGGAATCAGCCCCAGCATTTT. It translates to CSASGGNQPQHF.

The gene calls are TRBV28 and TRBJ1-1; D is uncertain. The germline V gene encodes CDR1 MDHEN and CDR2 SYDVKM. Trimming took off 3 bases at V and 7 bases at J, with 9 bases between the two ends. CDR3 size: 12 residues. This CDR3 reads CASSLRFGEAFF. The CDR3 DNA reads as TGTGCCAGCAGTTTGAGGTTTGGTGAAGCTTTCTTT.

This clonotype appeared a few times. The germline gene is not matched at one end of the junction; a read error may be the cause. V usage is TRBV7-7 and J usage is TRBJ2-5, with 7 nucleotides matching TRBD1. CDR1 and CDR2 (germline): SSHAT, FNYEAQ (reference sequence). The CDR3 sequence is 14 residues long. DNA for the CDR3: TGTGCTAGCAGCTCCCTGGACAGGCAAGAGACCCAGTACTTC. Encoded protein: CASSSLDRQETQYF.

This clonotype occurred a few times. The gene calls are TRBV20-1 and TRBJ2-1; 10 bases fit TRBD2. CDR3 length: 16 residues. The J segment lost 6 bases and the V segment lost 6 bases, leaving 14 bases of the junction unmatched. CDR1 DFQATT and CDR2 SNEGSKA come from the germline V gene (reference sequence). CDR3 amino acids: CSAPASGSRFFNEQFF. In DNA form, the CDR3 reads TGCAGTGCCCCGGCTAGCGGGAGTAGATTCTTCAATGAGCAGTTCTTC.

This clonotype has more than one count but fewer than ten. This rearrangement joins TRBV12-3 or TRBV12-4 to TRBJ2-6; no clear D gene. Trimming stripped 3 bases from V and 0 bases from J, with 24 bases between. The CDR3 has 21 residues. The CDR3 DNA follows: TGTGCCAGCAGTTTTGCCGCGGCACCGAAGGTCATTAGCTCTGGGGCCAACGTCCTGACTTTC. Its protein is CASSFAAAPKVISSGANVLTF.

Here the CDR3 DNA reads TGTGCCAGCAGCGCTTATAGCGGGGGGGAGACCCAGTACTTC. It encodes CASSAYSGGETQYF. The J gene is TRBJ2-5, the V gene TRBV11-2; the match to TRBD2 covers 10 bases. The CDR3 sequence is 14 residues long. Trimming at V came to 5 bases and at J to 5 bases, leaving 5 bases not matched to a gene. Germline CDR1 SGHAT, CDR2 FQNNGV. Variable domain in full (rest from reference TRBV11-2 and TRBJ2-5): EAGVAQSPRYKIIEKRQSVAFWCNPISGHATLYWYQQILGQGPKLLIQFQNNGVVDDSQLPKDRFSAERLKGVDSTLKIQPAKLEDSAVYLCASSAYSGGETQYFGPGTRLLVL.

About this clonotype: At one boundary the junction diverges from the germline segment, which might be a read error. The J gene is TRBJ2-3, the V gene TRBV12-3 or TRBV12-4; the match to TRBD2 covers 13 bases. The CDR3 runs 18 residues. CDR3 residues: CARSLSSLAGGSPDTQYF. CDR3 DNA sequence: TGTGCCCGCAGTTTATCCTCACTAGCGGGAGGGTCCCCAGATACGCAGTATTTT.

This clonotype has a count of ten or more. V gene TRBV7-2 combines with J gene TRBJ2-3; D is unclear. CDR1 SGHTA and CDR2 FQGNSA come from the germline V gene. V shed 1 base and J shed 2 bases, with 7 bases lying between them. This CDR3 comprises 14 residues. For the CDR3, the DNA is TGTGCCAGCAGCTTAGGTGGGATCACAGATACGCAGTATTTT. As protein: CASSLGGITDTQYF.

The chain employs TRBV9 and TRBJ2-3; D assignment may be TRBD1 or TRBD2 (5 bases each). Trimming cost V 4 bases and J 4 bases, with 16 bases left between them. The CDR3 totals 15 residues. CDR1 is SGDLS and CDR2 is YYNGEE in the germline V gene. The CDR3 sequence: CASSPQGPPPDTQYF. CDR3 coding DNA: TGTGCCAGCAGCCCCCAGGGACCGCCCCCAGATACGCAGTATTTT.

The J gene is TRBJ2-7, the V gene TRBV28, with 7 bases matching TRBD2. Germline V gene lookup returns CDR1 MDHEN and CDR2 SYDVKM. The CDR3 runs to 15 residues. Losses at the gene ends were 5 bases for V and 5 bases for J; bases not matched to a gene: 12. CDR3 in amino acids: CASSLSGFPSNEQYF. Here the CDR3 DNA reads TGTGCCAGCAGTCTTAGCGGGTTTCCTTCCAACGAGCAGTACTTC.

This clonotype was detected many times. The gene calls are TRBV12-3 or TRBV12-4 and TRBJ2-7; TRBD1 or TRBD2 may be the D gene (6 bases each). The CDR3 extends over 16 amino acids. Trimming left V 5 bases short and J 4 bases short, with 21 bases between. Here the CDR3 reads CASSKGQHGGPYEQYF. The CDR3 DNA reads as TGTGCCAGCAGTAAAGGACAGCATGGGGGGCCTTACGAGCAGTACTTC.

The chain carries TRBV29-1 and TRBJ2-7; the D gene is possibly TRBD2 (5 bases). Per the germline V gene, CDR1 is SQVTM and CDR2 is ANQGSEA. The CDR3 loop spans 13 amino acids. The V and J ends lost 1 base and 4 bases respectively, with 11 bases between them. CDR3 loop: CSVEVDSPYEQYF. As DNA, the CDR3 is TGCAGCGTTGAAGTGGACTCACCGTACGAGCAGTACTTC.

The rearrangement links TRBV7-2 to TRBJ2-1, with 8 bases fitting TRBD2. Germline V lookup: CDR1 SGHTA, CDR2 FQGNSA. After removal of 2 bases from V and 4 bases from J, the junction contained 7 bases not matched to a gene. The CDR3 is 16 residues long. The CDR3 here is CASSLPQRGLYNEQFF. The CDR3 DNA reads TGTGCCAGCAGCTTACCCCAGCGGGGGCTTTACAATGAGCAGTTCTTC.

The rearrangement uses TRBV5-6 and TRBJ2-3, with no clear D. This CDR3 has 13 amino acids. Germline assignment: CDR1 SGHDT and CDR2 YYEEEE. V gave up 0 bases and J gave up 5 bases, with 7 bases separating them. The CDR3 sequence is CASSLVPKDTQYF. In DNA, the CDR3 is TGTGCCAGCAGCTTGGTCCCTAAAGATACGCAGTATTTT.

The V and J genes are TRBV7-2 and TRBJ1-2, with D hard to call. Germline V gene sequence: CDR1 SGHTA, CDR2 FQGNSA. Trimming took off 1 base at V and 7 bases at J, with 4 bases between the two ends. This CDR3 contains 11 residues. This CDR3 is CASSLESGYTF. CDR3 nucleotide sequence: TGTGCCAGCAGCTTAGAGTCTGGCTACACCTTC.

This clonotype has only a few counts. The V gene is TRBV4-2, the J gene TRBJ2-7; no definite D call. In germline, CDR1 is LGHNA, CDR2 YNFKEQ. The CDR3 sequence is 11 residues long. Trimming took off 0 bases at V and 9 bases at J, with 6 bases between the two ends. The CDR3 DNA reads TGTGCCAGCAGCCAAGAGGGATTGCAGTACTTC. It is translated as CASSQEGLQYF.

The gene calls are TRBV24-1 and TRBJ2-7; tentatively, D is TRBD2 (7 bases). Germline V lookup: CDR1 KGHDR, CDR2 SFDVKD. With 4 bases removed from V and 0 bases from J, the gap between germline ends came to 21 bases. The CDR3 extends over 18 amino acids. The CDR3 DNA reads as TGTGCCACCAGTGACTCGACCAGGGGAGGGAGAAGCTCCTACGAGCAGTACTTC. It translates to CATSDSTRGGRSSYEQYF.

The CDR3 DNA sequence: TGTGCCAGCAACTCATCCTTCATAGCGGGAGTGGGGCAGTACTTC. It translates to CASNSSFIAGVGQYF. The chain recombines TRBV11-2 with TRBJ2-7; 9 nucleotides match TRBD2. V was pared by 7 bases and J by 9 bases, with 16 bases of the junction left unmatched. The V gene's germline CDR1 is SGHAT and CDR2 FQNNGV. This CDR3 has 15 amino acids. The whole variable domain, filled in from reference TRBV11-2 and TRBJ2-7, reads EAGVAQSPRYKIIEKRQSVAFWCNPISGHATLYWYQQILGQGPKLLIQFQNNGVVDDSQLPKDRFSAERLKGVDSTLKIQPAKLEDSAVYLCASNSSFIAGVGQYFGPGTRLTVT.

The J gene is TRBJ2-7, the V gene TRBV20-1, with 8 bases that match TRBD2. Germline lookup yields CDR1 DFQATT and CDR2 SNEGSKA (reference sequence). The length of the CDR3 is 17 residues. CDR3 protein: CCARVVGASGFSYEQYF. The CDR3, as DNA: TGCTGCGCTAGAGTTGTGGGGGCTAGCGGGTTCTCCTACGAGCAGTACTTC.

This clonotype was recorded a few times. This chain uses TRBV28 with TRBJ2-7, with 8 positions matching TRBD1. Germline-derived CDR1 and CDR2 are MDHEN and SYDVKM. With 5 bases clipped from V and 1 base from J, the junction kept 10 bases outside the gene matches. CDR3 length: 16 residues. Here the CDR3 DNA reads TGTGCCAGCAGTCCGAGAACCGGGACAGGATCCTACGAGCAGTACTTC. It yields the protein CASSPRTGTGSYEQYF.

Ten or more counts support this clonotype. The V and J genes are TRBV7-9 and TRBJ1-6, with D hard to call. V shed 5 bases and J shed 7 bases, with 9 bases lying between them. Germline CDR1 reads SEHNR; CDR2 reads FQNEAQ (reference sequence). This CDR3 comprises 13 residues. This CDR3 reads CASSPQGNSPLHF. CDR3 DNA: TGTGCCAGCAGCCCCCAAGGGAATTCACCCCTCCACTTT.

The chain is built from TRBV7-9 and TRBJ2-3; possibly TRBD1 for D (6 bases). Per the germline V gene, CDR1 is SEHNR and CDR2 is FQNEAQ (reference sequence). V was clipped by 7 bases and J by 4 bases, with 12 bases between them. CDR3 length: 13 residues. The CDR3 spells CASTIGGPDTQYF. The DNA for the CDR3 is TGTGCCAGCACCATTGGGGGCCCAGATACGCAGTATTTT.

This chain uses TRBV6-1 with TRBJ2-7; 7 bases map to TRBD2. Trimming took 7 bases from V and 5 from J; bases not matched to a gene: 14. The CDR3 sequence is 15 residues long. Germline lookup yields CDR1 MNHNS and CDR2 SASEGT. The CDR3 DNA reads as TGTGCCAGCACCCATTGGGCTGAGCGGGGTGACGAGCAGTACTTC. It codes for CASTHWAERGDEQYF.